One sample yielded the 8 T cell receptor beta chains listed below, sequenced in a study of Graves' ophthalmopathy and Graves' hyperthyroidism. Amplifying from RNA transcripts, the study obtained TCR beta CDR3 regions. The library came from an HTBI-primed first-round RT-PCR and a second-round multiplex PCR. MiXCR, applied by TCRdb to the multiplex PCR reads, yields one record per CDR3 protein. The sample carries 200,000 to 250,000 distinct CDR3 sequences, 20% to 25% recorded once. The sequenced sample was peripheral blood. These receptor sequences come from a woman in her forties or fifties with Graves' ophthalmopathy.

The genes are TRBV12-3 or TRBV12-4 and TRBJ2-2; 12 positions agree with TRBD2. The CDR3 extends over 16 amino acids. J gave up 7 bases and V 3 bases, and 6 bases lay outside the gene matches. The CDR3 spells CASSFTSGRQGGELFF. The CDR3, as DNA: TGTGCCAGCAGTTTCACTAGCGGGAGGCAGGGCGGGGAGCTGTTTTTT.

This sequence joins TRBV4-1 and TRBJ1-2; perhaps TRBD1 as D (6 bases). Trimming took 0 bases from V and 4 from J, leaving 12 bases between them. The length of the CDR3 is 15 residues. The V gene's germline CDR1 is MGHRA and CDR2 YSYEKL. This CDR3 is CASSQDTGWIYGYTF. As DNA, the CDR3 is TGCGCCAGCAGCCAAGATACAGGGTGGATCTATGGCTACACCTTC.

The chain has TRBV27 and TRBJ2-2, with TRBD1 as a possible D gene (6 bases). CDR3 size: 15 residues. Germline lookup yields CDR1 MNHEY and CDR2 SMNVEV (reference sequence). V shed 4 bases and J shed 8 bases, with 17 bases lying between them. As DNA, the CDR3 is TGTGCCAGCAGTTACTCAGGCAGGGGTATTGGGGAGCTGTTTTTT. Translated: CASSYSGRGIGELFF.

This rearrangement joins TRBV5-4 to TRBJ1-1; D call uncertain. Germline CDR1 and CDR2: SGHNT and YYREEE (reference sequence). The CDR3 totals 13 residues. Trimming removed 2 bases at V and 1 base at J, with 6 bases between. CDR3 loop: CASSFYKNTEAFF. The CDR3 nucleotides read TGTGCCAGCAGCTTCTATAAGAACACTGAAGCTTTCTTT.

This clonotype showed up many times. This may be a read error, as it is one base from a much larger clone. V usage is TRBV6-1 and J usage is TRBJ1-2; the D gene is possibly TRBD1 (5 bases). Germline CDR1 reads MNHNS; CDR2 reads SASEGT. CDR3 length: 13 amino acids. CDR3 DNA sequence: TGTACCAGCAGTGAACAGGTTAACTATGGCTACACCTTC. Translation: CTSSEQVNYGYTF.

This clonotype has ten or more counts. DNA of the CDR3: TGTGCCAGCAGCCCCCAGACAGGGGTGAACACTGAAGCTTTCTTT. Amino acids: CASSPQTGVNTEAFF. The J gene is TRBJ1-1, the V gene TRBV9; 8 bases map to TRBD1. Germline loops: CDR1 SGDLS, CDR2 YYNGEE. The CDR3 loop spans 15 amino acids. The V segment lost 4 bases and the J segment 0 bases; nucleotides outside the gene matches: 5.

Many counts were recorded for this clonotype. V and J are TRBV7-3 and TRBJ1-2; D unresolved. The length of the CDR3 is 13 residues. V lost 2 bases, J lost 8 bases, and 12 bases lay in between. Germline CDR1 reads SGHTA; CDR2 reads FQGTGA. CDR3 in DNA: TGTGCCAGCAGCTTATCAGGACGGGAAGGCTACACCTTC. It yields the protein CASSLSGREGYTF.

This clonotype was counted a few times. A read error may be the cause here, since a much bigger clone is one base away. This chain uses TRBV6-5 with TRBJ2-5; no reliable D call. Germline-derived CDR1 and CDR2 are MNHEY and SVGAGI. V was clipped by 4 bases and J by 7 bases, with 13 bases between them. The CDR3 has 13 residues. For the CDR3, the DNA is TGTGCCAGCAGTTTTACGAAGCGAGTGACCCAGTACTTC. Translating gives CASSFTKRVTQYF.